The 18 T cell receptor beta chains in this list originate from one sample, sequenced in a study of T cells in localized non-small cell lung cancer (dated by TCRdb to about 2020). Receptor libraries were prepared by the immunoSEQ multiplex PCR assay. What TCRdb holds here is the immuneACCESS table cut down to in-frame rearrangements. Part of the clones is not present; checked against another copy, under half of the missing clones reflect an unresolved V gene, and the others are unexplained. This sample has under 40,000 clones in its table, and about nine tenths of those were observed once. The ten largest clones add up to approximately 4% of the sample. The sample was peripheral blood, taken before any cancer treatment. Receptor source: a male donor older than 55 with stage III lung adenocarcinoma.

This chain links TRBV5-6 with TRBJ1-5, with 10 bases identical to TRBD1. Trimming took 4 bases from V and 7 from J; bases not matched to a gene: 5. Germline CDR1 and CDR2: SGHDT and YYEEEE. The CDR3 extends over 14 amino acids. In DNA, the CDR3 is TGTGCCAGCAGCAAGGACAGGGGGGGCCAGCCCCAGCATTTT. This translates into CASSKDRGGQPQHF.

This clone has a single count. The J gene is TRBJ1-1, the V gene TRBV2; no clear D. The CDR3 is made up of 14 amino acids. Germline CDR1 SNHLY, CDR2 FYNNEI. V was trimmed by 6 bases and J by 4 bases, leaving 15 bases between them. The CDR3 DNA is TGTGCCAGCAGGCCCCAGCTAGGGCTCACTGAAGCTTTCTTT. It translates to CASRPQLGLTEAFF. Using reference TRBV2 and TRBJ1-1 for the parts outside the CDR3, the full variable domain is EPEVTQTPSHQVTQMGQEVILRCVPISNHLYFYWYRQILGQKVEFLVSFYNNEISEKSEIFDDQFSVERPDGSNFTLKIRSTKLEDSAMYFCASRPQLGLTEAFFGQGTRLTVV.

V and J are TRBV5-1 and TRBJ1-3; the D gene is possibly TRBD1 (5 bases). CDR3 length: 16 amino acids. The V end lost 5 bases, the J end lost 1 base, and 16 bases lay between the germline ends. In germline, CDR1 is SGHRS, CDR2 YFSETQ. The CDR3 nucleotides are TGCGCCAGCAGAACCTCAGACGGGGGGTCTGGAAACACCATATATTTT. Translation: CASRTSDGGSGNTIYF. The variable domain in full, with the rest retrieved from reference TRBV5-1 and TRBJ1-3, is KAGVTQTPRYLIKTRGQQVTLSCSPISGHRSVSWYQQTPGQGLQFLFEYFSETQRNKGNFPGRFSGRQFSNSRSEMNVSTLELGDSALYLCASRTSDGGSGNTIYFGEGSWLTVV.

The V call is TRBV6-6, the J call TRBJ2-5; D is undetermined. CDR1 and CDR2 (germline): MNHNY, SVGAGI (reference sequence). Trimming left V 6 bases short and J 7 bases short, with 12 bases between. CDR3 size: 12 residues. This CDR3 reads CASSPRTGTQYF. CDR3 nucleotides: TGTGCCAGCAGCCCCAGGACGGGGACCCAGTACTTC.

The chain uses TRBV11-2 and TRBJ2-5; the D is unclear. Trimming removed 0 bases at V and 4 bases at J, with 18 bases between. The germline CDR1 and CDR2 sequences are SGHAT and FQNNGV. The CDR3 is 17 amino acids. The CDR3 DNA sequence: TGTGCCAGCAGCTTAGAGGTCGCAGGATGGGCGGCAGAGACCCAGTACTTC. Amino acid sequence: CASSLEVAGWAAETQYF.

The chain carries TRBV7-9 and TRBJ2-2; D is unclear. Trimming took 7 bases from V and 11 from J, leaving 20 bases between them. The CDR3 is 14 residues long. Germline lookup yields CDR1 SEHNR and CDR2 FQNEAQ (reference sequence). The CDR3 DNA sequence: TGTGCCAGCACCAAAAAAAGAGATGCGATCGAGCTGTTTTTT. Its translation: CASTKKRDAIELFF.

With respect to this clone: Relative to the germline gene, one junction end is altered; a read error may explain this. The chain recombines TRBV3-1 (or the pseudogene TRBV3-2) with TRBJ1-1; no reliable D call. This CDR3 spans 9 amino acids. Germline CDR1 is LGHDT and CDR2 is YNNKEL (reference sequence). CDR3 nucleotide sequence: TGTGCCAGCGGCCACCCGGCTTTCTTT. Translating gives CASGHPAFF.

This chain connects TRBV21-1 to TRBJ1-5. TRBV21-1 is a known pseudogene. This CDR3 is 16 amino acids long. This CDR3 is CASSMLGSRITRPQHF. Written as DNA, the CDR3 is TGTGCCAGCAGCATGTTAGGCTCCCGAATCACTCGCCCCCAGCATTTT.

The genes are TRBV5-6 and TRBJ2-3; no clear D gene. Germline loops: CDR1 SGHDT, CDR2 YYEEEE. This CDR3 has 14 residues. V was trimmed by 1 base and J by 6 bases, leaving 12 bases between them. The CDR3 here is CASSLNLLSDTQYF. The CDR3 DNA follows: TGTGCCAGCAGCTTGAACCTCCTCTCGGATACGCAGTATTTT.

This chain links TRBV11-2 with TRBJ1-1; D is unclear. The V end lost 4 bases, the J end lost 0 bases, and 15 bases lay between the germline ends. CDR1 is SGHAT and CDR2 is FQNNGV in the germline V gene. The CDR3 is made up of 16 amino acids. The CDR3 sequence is CASSSPRMVVNTEAFF. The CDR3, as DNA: TGTGCCAGCAGCTCCCCACGGATGGTGGTGAACACTGAAGCTTTCTTT.

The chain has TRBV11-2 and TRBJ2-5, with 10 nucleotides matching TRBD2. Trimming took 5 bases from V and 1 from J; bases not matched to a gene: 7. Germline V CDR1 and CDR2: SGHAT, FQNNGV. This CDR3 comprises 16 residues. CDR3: CASSPPSGGAQETQYF. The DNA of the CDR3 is TGTGCCAGCAGCCCCCCGAGCGGGGGGGCCCAAGAGACCCAGTACTTC.

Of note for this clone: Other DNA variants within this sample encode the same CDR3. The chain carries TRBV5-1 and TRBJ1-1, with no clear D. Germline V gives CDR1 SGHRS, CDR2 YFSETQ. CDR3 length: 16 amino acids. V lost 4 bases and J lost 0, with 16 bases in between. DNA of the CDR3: TGCGCCAGCAGCCTTCACGGACGGCCCGTGAACACTGAAGCTTTCTTT. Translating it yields CASSLHGRPVNTEAFF.

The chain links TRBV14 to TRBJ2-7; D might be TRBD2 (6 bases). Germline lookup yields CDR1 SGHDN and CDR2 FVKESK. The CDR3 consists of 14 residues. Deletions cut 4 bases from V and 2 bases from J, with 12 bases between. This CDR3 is CASSPRAGTYEQYF. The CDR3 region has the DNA TGTGCCAGCAGCCCAAGGGCGGGAACCTACGAGCAGTACTTC.

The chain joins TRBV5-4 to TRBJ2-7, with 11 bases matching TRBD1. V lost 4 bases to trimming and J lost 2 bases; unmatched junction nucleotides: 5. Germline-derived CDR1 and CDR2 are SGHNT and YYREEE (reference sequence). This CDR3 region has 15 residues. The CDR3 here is CASSLPGQGAYEQYF. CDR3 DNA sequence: TGTGCCAGCAGCCTTCCGGGACAGGGGGCCTACGAGCAGTACTTC.

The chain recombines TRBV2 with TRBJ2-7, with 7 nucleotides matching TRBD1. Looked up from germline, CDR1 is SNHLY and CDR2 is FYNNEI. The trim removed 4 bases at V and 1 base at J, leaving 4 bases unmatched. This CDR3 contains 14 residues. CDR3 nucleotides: TGTGCCAGCAGTGGAAGGACAGGATCCTACGAGCAGTACTTC. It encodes CASSGRTGSYEQYF.

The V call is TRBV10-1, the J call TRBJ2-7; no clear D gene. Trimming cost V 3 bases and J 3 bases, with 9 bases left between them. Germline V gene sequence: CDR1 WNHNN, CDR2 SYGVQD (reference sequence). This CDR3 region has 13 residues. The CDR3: CASSDQAHYEQYF. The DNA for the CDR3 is TGCGCCAGCAGTGACCAGGCACACTACGAGCAGTACTTC.

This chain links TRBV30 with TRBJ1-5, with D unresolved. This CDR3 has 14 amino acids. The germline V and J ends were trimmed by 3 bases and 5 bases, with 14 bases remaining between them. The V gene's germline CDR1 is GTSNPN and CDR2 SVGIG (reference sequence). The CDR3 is CAWRFRGRDQPQHF. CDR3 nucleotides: TGTGCCTGGAGATTTCGCGGGAGGGATCAGCCCCAGCATTTT.

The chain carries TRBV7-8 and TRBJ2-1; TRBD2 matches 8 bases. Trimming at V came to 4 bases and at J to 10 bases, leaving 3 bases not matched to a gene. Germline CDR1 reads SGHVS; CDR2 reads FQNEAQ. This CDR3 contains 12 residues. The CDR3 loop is CASSYTSGEQFF. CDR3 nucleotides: TGTGCCAGCAGCTACACTAGCGGCGAGCAGTTCTTC.